Only a few counts were recorded for the clone carrying this T cell receptor beta chain. This record belongs to a study of blood T cell repertoires in COVID-19. Study as a whole: From T cells, B-cell-depleted T cells, or PBMCs came the material, which was cDNA or gDNA.

The authors' processing: It was from reference gene primer amplification that nucleated cell counts were estimated. TCRdb's copy holds only in-frame clones and misses some; the assay was immunoSEQ multiplex PCR. V, J and clone size are taken as reported in that table, and D and trimming were inferred from the DNA itself. The sample lists about 80,000 clones, under 85% occurring once. What was sequenced was peripheral blood. This clonotype was sampled from a human donor in a cohort sampled during active COVID-19.

CDR3 residues: CASISSYNEQFF. The CDR3 DNA is TGTGCCAGTATTAGCTCCTACAATGAGCAGTTCTTC. V is TRBV19 and J is TRBJ2-1, with D hard to call. The V end was cut by 7 bases, the J end by 0 bases, with 4 bases between. The CDR3 extends over 12 amino acids. Germline CDR1 is LNHDA and CDR2 is SQIVND (reference sequence).